The TCR beta chain under discussion was sequenced for a study of blood T cells in healthy people across ages. This clonotype was recorded once. What it recognizes is unknown. The germline V gene has CDR1 ENHRY and CDR2 SYGVKD. Trimming shortened V by 0 bases and J by 0 bases, and 9 bases separated the two germline ends. The CDR3 runs to 16 residues. The study, taken as a whole, reports: Fewer expanded clones and more diversity marked long-lived versus aged donors.

Together with a sample-barcoded 5' primer, a J-beta primer mix was included in a second PCR lasting roughly 6 to 12 cycles. MiXCR was run by TCRdb on the 5' RACE reads, yielding one entry per CDR3 protein. This repertoire shows some 1.4 million distinct CDR3 sequences, approximately 38% found once; its top ten account for around 8%. No fewer than 5.5 micrograms of total RNA were isolated from every sample. The TCR sequence derives from a woman aged 18-29 years in good health. What was sequenced was blood. The V and J genes are TRBV10-3 and TRBJ2-4, with D unclear. In DNA, the CDR3 is TGTGCCATCAGTGAGTCAGAAGTACTAGCCAAAAACATTCAGTACTTC. This translates into CAISESEVLAKNIQYF.